These T cell receptor beta chains were read from a single sample in a study of glioma-infiltrating T cells. TCRdb reanalysed the multiplex PCR reads using MiXCR and keeps one entry per CDR3 protein. The data hold around 390,000 distinct CDR3 sequences, with 41% observed a single time. The specimen was glioma tissue, nonneoplastic brain tissue, or PBMCs (not recorded which). These receptors came from a human donor with low-grade glioma or glioblastoma, undergoing nonglioma brain surgery, or in good health (not recorded which). CDR3s include the opening cysteine and the closing phenylalanine or tryptophan. The D gene is left open where the match is weak. Size is omitted from some rows. Given values are once, few, many or a class for expanded clones.

J	D	V	size	CDR3	DNA
TRBJ2-1	.	TRBV19	.	CASSISAVGNEQFF	TGTGCCAGTAGTATTTCGGCGGTGGGCAATGAGCAGTTCTTC
TRBJ2-2	.	TRBV7-2	.	CASSLVGHFTGELFF	TGTGCCAGCAGCTTAGTAGGTCACTTCACCGGGGAGCTGTTTTTT
TRBJ2-1	TRBD1	TRBV20-1	.	CSARGSSRGYNEQFF	TGCAGTGCTAGGGGAAGTTCCAGGGGGTACAATGAGCAGTTCTTC
TRBJ2-6	TRBD2	TRBV27	.	CASKGAGEAGANVLTF	TGTGCCAGCAAAGGAGCGGGAGAGGCTGGGGCCAACGTCCTGACTTTC
TRBJ2-5	TRBD2	TRBV28	few	CASTGSGDLRETQYF	TGTGCCAGCACGGGTAGCGGGGACCTCCGGGAGACCCAGTACTTC
TRBJ2-7	.	TRBV7-8	.	CASSLTVYEQCF	TGTGCCAGCAGCTTGACAGTCTACGAGCAGTGCTTC
TRBJ1-1	.	TRBV7-6	few	CASSLAIGGNTEAFF	TGTGCCAGCAGCTTAGCTATAGGGGGGAACACTGAAGCTTTCTTT
TRBJ2-7	.	TRBV7-9	many	CASSSFSYEQYF	TGTGCCAGCAGCTCGTTTTCCTACGAGCAGTACTTC
TRBJ1-2	TRBD1	TRBV4-1	many	CASSQTEGRGDGYTF	TGCGCCAGCAGCCAGACCGAGGGCAGGGGGGATGGCTACACCTTC
TRBJ1-5	TRBD1	TRBV20-1	few	CSAQGQRQPQHF	TGCAGTGCCCAGGGACAGAGGCAGCCCCAGCATTTT
TRBJ2-1	TRBD1	TRBV10-3	few	CAISATGVQLDEQFF	TGTGCCATCAGTGCCACAGGGGTGCAATTAGATGAGCAGTTCTTC
TRBJ2-1	TRBD2	TRBV25-1	few	CASSGVAGVYNEQFF	TGTGCCAGCAGTGGAGTGGCGGGGGTTTACAATGAGCAGTTCTTC
TRBJ1-3	.	TRBV12-3/TRBV12-4	.	CASSQDMGNTIYF	TGTGCCAGCAGTCAGGACATGGGAAACACCATATATTTT
TRBJ1-5	.	TRBV24-1	.	CATSGRTQPYNQPQHF	TGTGCCACCAGTGGCCGGACACAACCCTACAATCAGCCCCAGCATTTT
TRBJ2-1	TRBD2	TRBV12-5	.	CASGDPRLAGGVVESYNEQFF	TGTGCTAGTGGAGACCCCCGACTAGCGGGAGGGGTAGTCGAGTCCTACAATGAGCAGTTCTTC
TRBJ2-3	TRBD2	TRBV20-1	.	CSAPCKSGRIQDTQYF	TGCAGTGCTCCCTGTAAAAGCGGGAGAATTCAGGATACGCAGTACTTT
TRBJ1-5	.	TRBV28	.	CASSLLHTNRDSNQPQHF	TGTGCCAGCAGTTTACTCCACACTAACAGGGATAGCAATCAGCCCCAGCATTTT
TRBJ1-5	.	TRBV7-2	.	CASSLQGYGNQPQHF	TGTGCCAGCAGCTTACAGGGATATGGCAATCAGCCCCAGCATTTT
TRBJ1-5	.	TRBV12-3/TRBV12-4	.	CASSLDGSYNQPQHF	TGTGCCAGCAGTCTCGACGGCAGTTACAATCAGCCCCAGCATTTT
TRBJ2-2	.	TRBV20-1	few	CSAETDFRESTGELFF	TGCAGTGCTGAAACCGATTTTCGGGAGAGCACCGGGGAGCTGTTTTTT
TRBJ2-1	.	TRBV7-8	few	CASSLVIHQAHNEQFF	TGTGCCAGCAGCTTAGTAATCCACCAAGCGCACAATGAGCAGTTCTTC
TRBJ2-3	.	TRBV10-3	.	CAIRAGLSTDTQYF	TGTGCCATCAGAGCCGGGCTCAGCACAGATACGCAGTATTTT
TRBJ2-7	TRBD1	TRBV6-1	few	CASSERTGTARYEQYF	TGTGCCAGCAGTGAAAGAACCGGGACAGCGAGGTACGAGCAGTACTTC
TRBJ1-1	.	TRBV4-2	few	CASSQRGAATEAFF	TGTGCCAGCAGCCAGCGGGGGGCTGCCACTGAAGCTTTCTTT
TRBJ2-5	.	TRBV7-3	.	CASSSRAQETRYF	TGTGCCAGCAGCTCCAGGGCACAAGAGACCCGGTACTTC
TRBJ2-3	.	TRBV3-1	few	CASSQRLGVKYF	TGTGCCAGCAGCCAAAGACTAGGCGTAAAGTATTTT
TRBJ2-5	.	TRBV6-2/TRBV6-3	many	CASSYRETQYF	TGTGCCAGCAGTTACAGAGAGACCCAGTACTTC
TRBJ2-7	TRBD1	TRBV7-9	few	CASSPAWDRGYEQYF	TGTGCCAGCAGCCCTGCTTGGGACAGGGGCTACGAGCAGTACTTC
TRBJ1-3	.	TRBV7-2	.	CASSLGRAQGNTIYF	TGTGCCAGCAGCTTAGGCAGGGCGCAAGGAAACACCATATATTTT
TRBJ1-6	.	TRBV27	.	CARRSPFVEAGNSPLHF	TGTGCCAGAAGGTCACCCTTCGTGGAGGCTGGGAATTCACCCCTCCACTTT
TRBJ1-5	.	TRBV20-1	many	CSALKVAGQPQHF	TGCAGTGCTCTCAAAGTGGCGGGACAGCCCCAGCATTTT